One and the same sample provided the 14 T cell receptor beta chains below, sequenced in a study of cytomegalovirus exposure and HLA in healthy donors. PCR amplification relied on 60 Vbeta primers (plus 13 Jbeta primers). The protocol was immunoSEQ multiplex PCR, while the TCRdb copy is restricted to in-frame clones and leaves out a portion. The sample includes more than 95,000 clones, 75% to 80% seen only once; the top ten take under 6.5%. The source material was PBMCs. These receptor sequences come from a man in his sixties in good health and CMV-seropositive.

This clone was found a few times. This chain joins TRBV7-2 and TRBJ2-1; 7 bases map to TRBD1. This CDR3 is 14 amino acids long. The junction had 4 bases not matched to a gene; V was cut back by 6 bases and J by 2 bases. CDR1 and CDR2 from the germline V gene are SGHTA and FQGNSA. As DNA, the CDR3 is TGTGCCAGCAGAGAGAGGGGGCCCTACAATGAGCAGTTCTTC. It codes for CASRERGPYNEQFF.

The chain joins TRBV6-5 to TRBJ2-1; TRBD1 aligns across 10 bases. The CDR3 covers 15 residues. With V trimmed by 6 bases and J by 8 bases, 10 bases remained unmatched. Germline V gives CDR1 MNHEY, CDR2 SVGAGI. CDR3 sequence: CASSSRDRGGHEQFF. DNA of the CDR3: TGTGCCAGCAGCAGCCGGGACAGGGGTGGCCATGAGCAGTTCTTC.

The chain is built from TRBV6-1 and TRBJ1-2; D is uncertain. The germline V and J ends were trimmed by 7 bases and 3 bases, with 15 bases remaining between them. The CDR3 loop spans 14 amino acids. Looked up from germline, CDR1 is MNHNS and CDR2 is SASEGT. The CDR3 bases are TGTGCCAGCACCACGAACGGGTGGGACTATGGCTACACCTTC. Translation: CASTTNGWDYGYTF.

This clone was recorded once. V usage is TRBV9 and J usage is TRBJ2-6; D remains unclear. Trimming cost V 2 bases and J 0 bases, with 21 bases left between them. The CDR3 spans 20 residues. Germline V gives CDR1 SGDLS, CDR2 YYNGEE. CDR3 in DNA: TGTGCCAGCAGCGTCAGACTCCTCACCACTTCCTTCTCTGGGGCCAACGTCCTGACTTTC. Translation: CASSVRLLTTSFSGANVLTF.

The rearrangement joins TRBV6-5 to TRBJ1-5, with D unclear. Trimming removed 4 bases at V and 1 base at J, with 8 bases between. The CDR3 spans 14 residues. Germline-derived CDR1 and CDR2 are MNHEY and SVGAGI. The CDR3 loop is CASSSGQSNQPQHF. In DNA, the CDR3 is TGTGCCAGCAGTTCTGGGCAGAGCAATCAGCCCCAGCATTTT.

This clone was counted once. CDR3: CASSATDYGYTF. In DNA form, the CDR3 reads TGTGCCAGCAGCGCGACAGACTATGGCTACACCTTC. The J gene is TRBJ1-2, the V gene TRBV9, with D tentatively TRBD1 (5 bases). Germline CDR1 and CDR2: SGDLS and YYNGEE. Trimming removed 3 bases from V and 3 bases from J, with 6 bases in between. CDR3 size: 12 residues.

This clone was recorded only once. The CDR3 nucleotides are TGCGCCAGCAGCCACGAGAAGGGGGATACCGGGGAGCTGTTTTTT. Protein product: CASSHEKGDTGELFF. The chain employs TRBV4-1 and TRBJ2-2; tentatively, D is TRBD1 (6 bases). There are 15 residues in the CDR3. Trimming stripped 3 bases from V and 5 bases from J, with 13 bases between. The germline V gene encodes CDR1 MGHRA and CDR2 YSYEKL.

CDR3 in amino acids: CASSSSRTGRNSPLHF. CDR3 bases: TGTGCCAGCAGCTCTTCAAGGACAGGGAGGAATTCACCCCTCCACTTT. V and J are TRBV7-8 and TRBJ1-6; 8 bases agree with TRBD1. In germline, CDR1 is SGHVS, CDR2 FQNEAQ. There are 16 residues in the CDR3. Trimming removed 4 bases from V and 7 bases from J; junction bases left unmatched: 9. The whole variable domain, filled in from reference TRBV7-8 and TRBJ1-6, reads GAGVSQSPRYKVAKRGQDVALRCDPISGHVSLFWYQQALGQGPEFLTYFQNEAQLDKSGLPSDRFFAERPEGSVSTLKIQRTQQEDSAVYLCASSSSRTGRNSPLHFGNGTRLTVT.

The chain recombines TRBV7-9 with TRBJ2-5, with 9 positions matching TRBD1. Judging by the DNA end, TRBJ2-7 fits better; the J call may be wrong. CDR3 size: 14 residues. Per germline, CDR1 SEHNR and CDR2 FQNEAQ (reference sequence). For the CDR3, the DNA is TGTGCCAGCAGCCTTTTGGACAGGGGTCACGAGCAGTACTTC. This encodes CASSLLDRGHEQYF.

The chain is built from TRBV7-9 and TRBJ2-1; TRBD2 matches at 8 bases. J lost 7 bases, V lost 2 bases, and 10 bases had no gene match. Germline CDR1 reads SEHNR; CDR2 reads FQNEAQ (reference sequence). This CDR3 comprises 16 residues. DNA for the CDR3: TGTGCCAGCAGCTTAACCGGGACTAGATTAGGAAATGAGCAGTTCTTC. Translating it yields CASSLTGTRLGNEQFF.

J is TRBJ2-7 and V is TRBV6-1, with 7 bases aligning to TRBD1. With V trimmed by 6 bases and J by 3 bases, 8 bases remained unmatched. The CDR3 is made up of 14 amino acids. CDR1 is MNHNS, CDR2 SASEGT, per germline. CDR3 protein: CASRPTGRSYEQYF. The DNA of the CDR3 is TGTGCCAGCAGACCGACAGGGAGAAGCTACGAGCAGTACTTC.

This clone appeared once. DNA for the CDR3: TGCGCCAGCAGCTCCCGTTACGAGCAGTACTTC. Protein product: CASSSRYEQYF. The V call is TRBV5-1, the J call TRBJ2-7; D unresolved. The V end lost 3 bases, the J end lost 4 bases, and 5 bases lay between the germline ends. Germline CDR1 and CDR2: SGHRS and YFSETQ. The CDR3 spans 11 residues.

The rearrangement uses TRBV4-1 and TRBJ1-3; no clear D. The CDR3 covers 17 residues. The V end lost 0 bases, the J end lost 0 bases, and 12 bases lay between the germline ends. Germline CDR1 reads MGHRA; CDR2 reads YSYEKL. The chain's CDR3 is CASSQDPDWSSGNTIYF. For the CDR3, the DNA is TGCGCCAGCAGCCAAGATCCAGATTGGAGCTCTGGAAACACCATATATTTT.

The CDR3 coding sequence is TGCGCCAGCAGCTTGATCGGGGGGGGCCCCTACGAGCAGTACTTC. Its protein is CASSLIGGGPYEQYF. This sequence joins TRBV5-1 and TRBJ2-5; TRBD2 matches at 8 bases. TRBJ2-7 matches the DNA end more closely, so the J call is doubtful. Germline CDR1 and CDR2: SGHRS and YFSETQ. CDR3 length: 15 residues.